This T cell receptor (beta chain) originates from a study of T cell repertoires in cytomegalovirus infection. The overall study: CMV epitopes used comprised recently identified HLA-C-restricted ones and well-studied HLA-B-restricted ones. Indications came from public TCR beta signatures; they pointed to CMV infection and to a matching HLA type.

About this clonotype: The antigen remains unidentified.

This CDR3 is 14 amino acids long. Germline assignment: CDR1 DFQATT and CDR2 SNEGSKA (reference sequence). V was shortened by 0 bases and J by 3 bases, with 9 bases between the two germline ends. The study's findings and limits: HLA-C-restricted CMV-specific TCR beta clonotypes were dominant in the ex vivo response. Public TCR beta family frequency separated CMV-and-HLA carriers, including in an independent cohort.

TCRdb reanalysed the reads using MiXCR and keeps one entry per CDR3 protein. Among roughly 990,000 distinct CDR3 sequences listed, roughly 30% were seen once. Sequenced here: cultured CD8+ T cells from PBMCs, sampled from culture after CMV antigen stimulation. This clonotype was sampled from a human donor in good health (CMV status not recorded). Some clones in this sample may be carry-over from other donors' samples. J is TRBJ2-1 and V is TRBV20-1, with D unclear. The CDR3 coding sequence is TGCAGTGCTAGAGATCCCCAGGACTACAATGAGCAGTTCTTC. This sequence encodes CSARDPQDYNEQFF.